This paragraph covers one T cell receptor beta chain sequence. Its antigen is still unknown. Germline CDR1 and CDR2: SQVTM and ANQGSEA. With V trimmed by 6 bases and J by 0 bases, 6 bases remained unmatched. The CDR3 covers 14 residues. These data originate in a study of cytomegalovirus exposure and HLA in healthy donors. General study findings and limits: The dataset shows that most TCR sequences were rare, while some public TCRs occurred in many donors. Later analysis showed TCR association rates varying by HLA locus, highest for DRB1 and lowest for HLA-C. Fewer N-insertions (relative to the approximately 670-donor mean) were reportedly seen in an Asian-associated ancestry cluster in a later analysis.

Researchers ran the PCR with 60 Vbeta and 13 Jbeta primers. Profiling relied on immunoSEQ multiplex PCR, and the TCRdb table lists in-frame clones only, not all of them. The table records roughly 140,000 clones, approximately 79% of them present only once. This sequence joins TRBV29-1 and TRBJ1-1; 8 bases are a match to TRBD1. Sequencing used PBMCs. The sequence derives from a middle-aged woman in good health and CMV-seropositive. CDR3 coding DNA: TGCAGCGTGAACAGGGGGGCCATGAACACTGAAGCTTTCTTT. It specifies CSVNRGAMNTEAFF.